The T cell receptor beta chain under discussion was sequenced for a study of T cells in Graves' hyperthyroidism and ophthalmopathy. Study-level findings and limits: Most thyroid clonotypes expanded above 0.001 appeared in blood too.

Looked up from germline, CDR1 is SGHRS and CDR2 is YFSETQ. This CDR3 has 14 residues. Amplified regions were TCR beta CDR3 sequences from RNA transcripts. In the first-round RT-PCR of the TCR CDR3, the HTBI primer set was used. TCRdb analysed the multiplex PCR reads with MiXCR anew, one entry per CDR3 protein. The data show about 350,000 distinct CDR3 sequences, around 14% seen once. Over 18 months, lack of ophthalmopathy progression marked Graves' hyperthyroidism as stable. Diagnostic decisions used clinical symptoms, serum thyroxine and TRAb, thyroid ultrasound and orbital computed tomography. A remark on this clonotype: The antigen is unknown. Relative to the germline gene, one junction end is altered; a read error may explain this.

The origin of this receptor is a woman aged 30 to 39 with Graves' hyperthyroidism. Input material: blood. The chain recombines TRBV5-1 with TRBJ1-1; D uncertain. This CDR3 is CASSWGAAGESACF. DNA of the CDR3: TGCGCCAGCAGCTGGGGTGCGGCCGGCGAGTCGGCTTGCTTT.